These 5 T cell receptor beta chains were all obtained from the same sample, sequenced in a study of response to subunit inactivated influenza vaccine. A single record per CDR3 protein comes from TCRdb applying MiXCR to the RT-PCR reads. The data hold about half a million distinct CDR3 sequences, with 6% to 9% observed a single time. The sample in question was PBMCs from blood, obtained approximately 25 months after vaccination. Source of these receptors: a man aged 50 to 75 who received an inactivated influenza vaccine.

Ten or more counts support this clonotype. V and J are TRBV5-1 and TRBJ2-5, with 12 bases matching TRBD1. Germline V gene sequence: CDR1 SGHRS, CDR2 YFSETQ. J was trimmed by 4 bases and V by 4 bases; bases with no gene match: 8. The CDR3 sequence is 16 residues long. The CDR3 reads CASSRGQGAVSETQYF. CDR3 in DNA: TGCGCCAGCAGCCGGGGACAGGGGGCGGTCTCAGAGACCCAGTACTTC.

DNA for the CDR3: TGTGCCAGCAGCTTAGCCGGGCAGACCCAGTACTTC. It translates to CASSLAGQTQYF. The chain carries TRBV5-6 and TRBJ2-5; no definite D call. The length of the CDR3 is 12 residues. Germline V gene data show CDR1 as SGHDT and CDR2 as YYEEEE. V was pared by 2 bases and J by 6 bases, with 8 bases between.

This clonotype has ten or more counts. V is TRBV29-1 and J is TRBJ2-7; D gene uncertain. Trimming shortened V by 2 bases and J by 1 base, and 6 bases separated the two germline ends. The CDR3 spans 12 residues. Germline CDR1 SQVTM, CDR2 ANQGSEA. The CDR3 coding sequence is TGCAGCGTTGAATCCTCATCCTACGAGCAGTACTTC. Translating gives CSVESSSYEQYF.

This clonotype was found a few times. This sequence joins TRBV7-2 and TRBJ2-7; D is possibly TRBD1 (5 bases). Germline loops: CDR1 SGHTA, CDR2 FQGNSA. The CDR3 is 16 amino acids. V was pared by 0 bases and J by 4 bases, with 16 bases between. The CDR3 protein is CASSLAPVPAGYEQYF. In DNA, the CDR3 is TGTGCCAGCAGCTTAGCCCCAGTACCGGCAGGGTACGAGCAGTACTTC.

The chain couples TRBV20-1 to TRBJ1-4; 7 bases fit TRBD1. CDR1 DFQATT and CDR2 SNEGSKA come from the germline V gene (reference sequence). J gave up 8 bases and V 3 bases, and 6 bases lay outside the gene matches. This CDR3 is 13 amino acids long. CDR3 sequence (DNA): TGCAGTGCTAGGGAGGGGGCGCAAGAAAAACTGTTTTTT. Translating gives CSAREGAQEKLFF.